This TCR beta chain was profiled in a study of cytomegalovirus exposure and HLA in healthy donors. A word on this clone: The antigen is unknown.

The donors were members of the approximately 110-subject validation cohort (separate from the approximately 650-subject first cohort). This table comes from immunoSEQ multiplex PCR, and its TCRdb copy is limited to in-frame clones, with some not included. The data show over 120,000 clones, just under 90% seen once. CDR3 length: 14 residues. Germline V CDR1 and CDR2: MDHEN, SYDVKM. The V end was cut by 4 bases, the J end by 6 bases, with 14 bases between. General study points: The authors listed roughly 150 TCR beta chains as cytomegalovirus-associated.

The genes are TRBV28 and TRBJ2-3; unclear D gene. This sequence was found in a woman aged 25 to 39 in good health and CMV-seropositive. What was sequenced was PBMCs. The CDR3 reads CASSSDSLRDTQYF. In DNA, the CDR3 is TGTGCCAGCAGTTCCGACTCGTTGAGGGATACGCAGTATTTT. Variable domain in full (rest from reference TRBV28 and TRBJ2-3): DVKVTQSSRYLVKRTGEKVFLECVQDMDHENMFWYRQDPGLGLRLIYFSYDVKMKEKGDIPEGYSVSREKKERFSLILESASTNQTSMYLCASSSDSLRDTQYFGPGTRLTVL.